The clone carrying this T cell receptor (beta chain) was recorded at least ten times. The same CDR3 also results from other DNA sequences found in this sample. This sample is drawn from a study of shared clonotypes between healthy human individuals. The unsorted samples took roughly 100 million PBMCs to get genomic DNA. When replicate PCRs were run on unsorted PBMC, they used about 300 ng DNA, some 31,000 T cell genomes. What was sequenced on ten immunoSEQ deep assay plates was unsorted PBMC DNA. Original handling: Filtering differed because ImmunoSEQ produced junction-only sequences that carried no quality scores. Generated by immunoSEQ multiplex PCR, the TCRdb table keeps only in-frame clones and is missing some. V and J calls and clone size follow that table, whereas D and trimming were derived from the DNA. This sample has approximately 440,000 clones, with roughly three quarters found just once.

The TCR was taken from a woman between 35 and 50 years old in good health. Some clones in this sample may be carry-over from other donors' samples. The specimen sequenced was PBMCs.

The CDR3 sequence: CASSKDAGWETQYF. The CDR3 region has the DNA TGTGCCAGCAGCAAGGACGCCGGATGGGAGACCCAGTACTTC. This rearrangement joins TRBV7-9 to TRBJ2-5; D remains ambiguous. Trimming took 5 bases from V and 5 from J, leaving 15 bases between them. Germline V gene lookup returns CDR1 SEHNR and CDR2 FQNEAQ (reference sequence). The CDR3 has 14 amino acids.